The clone carrying this T cell receptor beta chain was seen only once. Its cognate antigen is unknown. Researchers ran the PCR with 60 Vbeta and 13 Jbeta primers. Method: immunoSEQ multiplex PCR; TCRdb's copy keeps in-frame clones and lacks some. The data contain under 120,000 clones, roughly 85% of them singletons. The CDR3 covers 16 residues. With 3 bases removed from V and 5 bases from J, the gap between germline ends came to 21 bases. Germline CDR1 is SGDLS and CDR2 is YYNGEE. The data stem from a study of cytomegalovirus exposure and HLA in healthy donors. Broader study findings: Listed as cytomegalovirus-associated were about 160 TCR beta chains. Later analysis demonstrated an association between a missense DCLRE1C variant and TCR beta V- and J-gene trimming.

The rearrangement uses TRBV9 and TRBJ2-7; D might be TRBD1 (6 bases). This TCR came from a woman in her forties in good health and CMV-seronegative. Sequenced input: PBMCs. This chain's CDR3 is CASSAGVQGFPNEQYF. The CDR3 DNA reads as TGTGCCAGCAGCGCAGGGGTACAGGGCTTCCCCAACGAGCAGTACTTC.